This passage covers 6 T cell receptor beta chains from one sample sequenced in a study of shared clonotypes between healthy human individuals. Here immunoSEQ multiplex PCR was the method, and the copy in TCRdb shows in-frame clones only, minus some. Of about 2,100,000 clones detected, under 95% appear once; the ten largest clones hold about 1.5%. CD45RO-negative, CCR7-selected cells formed the naive CD8 fraction, which excluded terminally differentiated effector memory CD45RA+ cells. Material: naive CD8+ T cells from PBMCs. The receptor set was obtained from a man in his late teens or twenties in good health. Some clones in this sample may be carry-over from other donors' samples.

The chain carries TRBV4-3 and TRBJ2-5, with 7 positions matching TRBD1. Germline CDR1 is LGHNA and CDR2 is YSLEER. The CDR3 sequence is 13 residues long. With V trimmed by 5 bases and J by 2 bases, 2 bases remained unmatched. The CDR3 region is CASSSGQQETQYF. The CDR3 DNA is TGCGCCAGCAGCTCGGGACAGCAAGAGACCCAGTACTTC.

The V call is TRBV19, the J call TRBJ2-2, with D possibly TRBD1 on 6 matching bases. Germline CDR1 and CDR2: LNHDA and SQIVND (reference sequence). The CDR3 runs 15 residues. The V end lost 3 bases, the J end lost 1 base, and 9 bases lay between the germline ends. CDR3 region: CASSIRTENTGELFF. For the CDR3, the DNA is TGTGCCAGTAGTATCAGGACAGAGAACACCGGGGAGCTGTTTTTT.

This chain joins TRBV28 and TRBJ2-7, with D perhaps TRBD2 (6 bases). The V end was cut by 5 bases, the J end by 3 bases, with 20 bases between. CDR3 length equals 16 residues. Germline-derived CDR1 and CDR2 are MDHEN and SYDVKM. CDR3 DNA: TGTGCCAGCAGTCCGAGGGGTGGCGGGGAATTCTACGAGCAGTACTTC. Protein: CASSPRGGGEFYEQYF.

The chain recombines TRBV7-9 with TRBJ2-7, with a possible D match to TRBD1 (6 bases). Looked up from germline, CDR1 is SEHNR and CDR2 is FQNEAQ (reference sequence). Trimming cost V 5 bases and J 5 bases, with 25 bases left between them. The CDR3 length is 17 residues. The CDR3 region is CASSGTSSGVTVHEQYF. The CDR3 DNA reads as TGTGCCAGCAGCGGTACCTCTTCAGGGGTAACAGTCCACGAGCAGTACTTC. Full variable domain (outside the CDR3, taken from reference TRBV7-9 and TRBJ2-7): DTGVSQNPRHKITKRGQNVTFRCDPISEHNRLYWYRQTLGQGPEFLTYFQNEAQLEKSRLLSDRFSAERPKGSFSTLEIQRTEQGDSAMYLCASSGTSSGVTVHEQYFGPGTRLTVT.

The CDR3: CASSVLPSNEQFF. In nucleotides, the CDR3 is TGTGCCAGCAGTGTGTTGCCCTCCAATGAGCAGTTCTTC. The V call is TRBV6-1, the J call TRBJ2-1, with D uncertain. Germline V gene data show CDR1 as MNHNS and CDR2 as SASEGT. The CDR3 extends over 13 amino acids. V dropped 4 bases and J dropped 6 bases, with 10 bases sitting between them.

The rearrangement links TRBV7-9 to TRBJ2-1; D may be TRBD2 (6 bases). The CDR3 has 12 residues. The germline V gene has CDR1 SEHNR and CDR2 FQNEAQ (reference sequence). Trimming took 8 bases from V and 8 from J, leaving 13 bases between them. The CDR3 coding sequence is TGTGCCAGCGCGGCGGGATTAGATGAGCAGTTCTTC. Translation gives CASAAGLDEQFF.